What follows are 30 T cell receptor beta chains derived from one specimen sequenced in a study of vaccination effects on CD4 cells after COVID-19. This table comes from immunoSEQ multiplex PCR, and its TCRdb copy is limited to in-frame clones, with some not included. The sample contains more than 20,000 clones, about three quarters of which appear only once. Which antigens these TCRs recognize remains unknown. Antigen-specific CD4+ T cell clonotypes were called by their expansion after viral peptide-pool culture in ViraFEST. Following culture for around 10 days, CD4+ T cells were isolated. Two doses of either BNT162b2 or mRNA-1273 were given to each participant. Sequences were derived from CD4+ T cells from PBMCs cultured with SARS-CoV-2 spike peptides, sampled after COVID-19 vaccination. These receptors all come from a human donor who received a COVID-19 vaccine. Some clones in this sample may be carry-over from other donors' samples.

This clone appeared once. V gene TRBV7-9 combines with J gene TRBJ2-5; TRBD1 aligns across 7 bases. The germline gives CDR1 SEHNR, CDR2 FQNEAQ (reference sequence). V lost 1 base, J lost 3 bases, and 2 bases stayed unmatched. This CDR3 has 14 amino acids. This CDR3 reads CASSLGQGEETQYF. The CDR3 DNA follows: TGTGCCAGCAGCTTAGGGCAGGGGGAAGAGACCCAGTACTTC.

The V call is TRBV19, the J call TRBJ1-2; D call uncertain. The CDR3 is made up of 14 amino acids. V was clipped by 5 bases and J by 7 bases, with 17 bases between them. CDR1 LNHDA and CDR2 SQIVND come from the germline V gene (reference sequence). The CDR3 loop reads CASSWQDVSGGYTF. DNA for the CDR3: TGTGCCAGTAGTTGGCAGGACGTATCTGGTGGCTACACCTTC. Together with reference TRBV19 and TRBJ1-2, the CDR3 gives the full variable domain: DGGITQSPKYLFRKEGQNVTLSCEQNLNHDAMYWYRQDPGQGLRLIYYSQIVNDFQKGDIAEGYSVSREKKESFPLTVTSAQKNPTAFYLCASSWQDVSGGYTFGSGTRLTVV.

The chain has TRBV7-2 and TRBJ1-4; the match to TRBD1 covers 7 bases. The CDR3 is 15 amino acids. Looked up from germline, CDR1 is SGHTA and CDR2 is FQGNSA. The V segment lost 4 bases and the J segment 4 bases; nucleotides outside the gene matches: 6. CDR3 amino acids: CASSSYRGVNEKLFF. CDR3 bases: TGTGCCAGCAGCTCCTACAGGGGCGTTAATGAAAAACTGTTTTTT.

This clone was seen just once. The chain carries TRBV29-1 and TRBJ1-2; tentatively, D is TRBD1 (6 bases). V lost 4 bases to trimming and J lost 4 bases, with 10 bases between them. The CDR3 sequence is 12 residues long. Per germline, CDR1 SQVTM and CDR2 ANQGSEA. CDR3 sequence (DNA): TGCAGCGTTGTGGGACAAGGCTATGGCTACACCTTC. This sequence encodes CSVVGQGYGYTF.

This clone has a single count. The rearrangement joins TRBV28 to TRBJ2-1; the D gene is possibly TRBD1 (7 bases). There are 14 residues in the CDR3. Germline V gene data show CDR1 as MDHEN and CDR2 as SYDVKM. V dropped 2 bases and J dropped 9 bases, with 14 bases sitting between them. CDR3 coding DNA: TGTGCCAGCAGTTTAGGAGGAGGGGGCACTGAGCAGTTCTTC. It is translated as CASSLGGGGTEQFF. Drawing the rest from reference TRBV28 and TRBJ2-1, the complete variable domain is DVKVTQSSRYLVKRTGEKVFLECVQDMDHENMFWYRQDPGLGLRLIYFSYDVKMKEKGDIPEGYSVSREKKERFSLILESASTNQTSMYLCASSLGGGGTEQFFGPGTRLTVL.

J is TRBJ2-7 and V is TRBV7-8; TRBD2 aligns across 7 bases. Unmatched junction bases numbered 9, after V lost 1 base and J lost 3 bases. This CDR3 is built from 16 residues. Germline-derived CDR1 and CDR2 are SGHVS and FQNEAQ. The CDR3 bases are TGTGCCAGCAGCTTAGTCGGCGCTAGCGGCTACTACGAGCAGTACGTC. Protein product: CASSLVGASGYYEQYV.

J is TRBJ1-1 and V is TRBV21-1; the DNA was not used to check the table's D call, TRBD1. TRBV21-1 corresponds to a pseudogene. The CDR3 is 18 residues long. The CDR3 loop reads CASSKGNLIKRQNTEAFF. Written as DNA, the CDR3 is TGTGCCAGCAGCAAAGGAAACCTTATTAAAAGACAGAACACTGAAGCTTTCTTT.

This clone was observed a single time. The chain is built from TRBV4-3 and TRBJ2-2; D is possibly TRBD2 (6 bases). The CDR3 is 15 amino acids. Germline assignment: CDR1 LGHNA and CDR2 YSLEER. Trimming pared 0 bases from V and 6 bases from J, leaving 11 bases between. The CDR3 reads CASSQETRGPGELFF. The CDR3 DNA follows: TGCGCCAGCAGCCAAGAGACTAGAGGGCCCGGGGAGCTGTTTTTT.

This clone came up once. The genes are TRBV7-2 and TRBJ2-3; no clear D. From germline, CDR1 is SGHTA and CDR2 FQGNSA. CDR3 length: 15 residues. Trimming took 0 bases from V and 2 from J, leaving 9 bases between them. The CDR3 DNA follows: TGTGCCAGCAGCTTAGCACAGAAGCCCACAGATACGCAGTATTTT. Its translation: CASSLAQKPTDTQYF. Based on the CDR3 plus reference TRBV7-2 and TRBJ2-3, the full variable domain is GAGVSQSPSNKVTEKGKDVELRCDPISGHTALYWYRQSLGQGLEFLIYFQGNSAPDKSGLPSDRFSAERTGGSVSTLTIQRTQQEDSAVYLCASSLAQKPTDTQYFGPGTRLTVL.

The CDR3 is CATSPPLEQGGGETQYF. The CDR3, as DNA: TGTGCCACCAGCCCCCCATTGGAACAGGGTGGGGGAGAGACCCAGTACTTC. This chain connects TRBV15 to TRBJ2-5; a weak D match, TRBD1 (6 bases). Germline V gives CDR1 LNHNV, CDR2 YYDKDF (reference sequence). The CDR3 runs to 17 residues. V was clipped by 5 bases and J by 4 bases, with 23 bases between them.

V is TRBV11-2 and J is TRBJ1-1; D uncertain. From germline, CDR1 is SGHAT and CDR2 FQNNGV. V lost 5 bases to trimming and J lost 1 base, with 11 bases between them. The CDR3 spans 14 residues. CDR3 residues: CASSNGRENTEAFF. The CDR3 DNA sequence: TGTGCCAGCAGCAATGGGAGGGAGAACACTGAAGCTTTCTTT.

The rearrangement joins TRBV28 to TRBJ2-4; 8 bases are shared with TRBD2. CDR1 is MDHEN and CDR2 is SYDVKM in the germline V gene. With 8 bases clipped from V and 9 bases from J, the junction kept 15 bases outside the gene matches. This CDR3 is built from 15 residues. Here the CDR3 reads CASASGGGVNGIQYF. CDR3 bases: TGTGCCAGCGCCTCGGGGGGGGGTGTCAACGGCATTCAGTACTTC.

This chain joins TRBV28 and TRBJ1-3; no definite D call. The CDR3 sequence is 16 residues long. The V end was cut by 4 bases, the J end by 6 bases, with 19 bases between. Germline CDR1 MDHEN, CDR2 SYDVKM. CDR3 DNA: TGTGCCAGCAGTTCTTCCAAGTTGGGGTTTGTAAACACCATATATTTT. Translating it yields CASSSSKLGFVNTIYF.

The J gene is TRBJ1-2, the V gene TRBV5-1; possibly TRBD1 for D (5 bases). Germline CDR1 reads SGHRS; CDR2 reads YFSETQ. Trimming shortened V by 0 bases and J by 5 bases, and 14 bases separated the two germline ends. This CDR3 spans 15 amino acids. CDR3 loop: CASSLGGQRSYGYTF. Written as DNA, the CDR3 is TGCGCCAGCAGCTTGGGGGGCCAAAGGTCGTATGGCTACACCTTC.

This clone was found once. This sequence joins TRBV6-6 and TRBJ2-4, with D perhaps being TRBD1 or TRBD2 (6 bases each). Trimming cost V 5 bases and J 10 bases, with 24 bases left between them. Germline assignment: CDR1 MNHNY and CDR2 SVGAGI (reference sequence). The CDR3 length is 16 residues. CDR3: CASSGPGGAVFDIQYF. The CDR3 region has the DNA TGTGCCAGCAGTGGGCCCGGGGGCGCGGTTTTTGATATTCAGTACTTC.

The chain uses TRBV29-1 and TRBJ1-3, with D possibly matching TRBD1 (5 bases). The V end lost 1 base, the J end lost 3 bases, and 7 bases lay between the germline ends. The CDR3 covers 13 residues. Germline CDR1 SQVTM, CDR2 ANQGSEA. CDR3 in amino acids: CSVEGTRGNTIYF. Here the CDR3 DNA reads TGCAGCGTTGAAGGGACACGTGGAAACACCATATATTTT.

The chain combines TRBV2 with TRBJ1-5; D perhaps matches TRBD1 (5 bases). V lost 6 bases and J 0 bases, leaving 15 bases between the germline ends. The CDR3 spans 16 residues. CDR1 is SNHLY and CDR2 is FYNNEI in the germline V gene. CDR3 amino acids: CASSADSLYSNQPQHF. In nucleotides, the CDR3 is TGTGCCAGCAGCGCCGACAGCCTCTATAGCAATCAGCCCCAGCATTTT.

V and J are TRBV18 and TRBJ1-4; 10 bases line up with TRBD1. After removal of 2 bases from V and 3 bases from J, the junction contained 3 bases not matched to a gene. CDR1 and CDR2 from the germline V gene are KGHSH and LQKENI. There are 16 residues in the CDR3. The CDR3 coding sequence is TGTGCCAGCTCACCAGGGACAGGGGCTGCTAATGAAAAACTGTTTTTT. This sequence encodes CASSPGTGAANEKLFF.

The V call is TRBV6-5, the J call TRBJ1-2, with a possible D match to TRBD1 (5 bases). The germline V gene has CDR1 MNHEY and CDR2 SVGAGI. Trimming stripped 3 bases from V and 6 bases from J, with 11 bases between. The CDR3 sequence is 13 residues long. The chain's CDR3 is CASSYSQGDGYTF. The DNA of the CDR3 is TGTGCCAGCAGTTATTCTCAAGGGGATGGCTACACCTTC.

CDR3 residues: CASSYERGKETQYF. The CDR3 nucleotides read TGTGCCAGCAGTTACGAGAGGGGTAAAGAGACCCAGTACTTC. V usage is TRBV6-6 and J usage is TRBJ2-5; D tentatively reads TRBD1 or TRBD2 (5 bases each). Trimming shortened V by 2 bases and J by 3 bases, and 10 bases separated the two germline ends. This CDR3 comprises 14 residues. In germline, CDR1 is MNHNY, CDR2 SVGAGI (reference sequence).

The chain uses TRBV7-3 and TRBJ1-2; no clear D. Germline assignment: CDR1 SGHTA and CDR2 FQGTGA. The CDR3 runs 12 residues. Trimming removed 4 bases at V and 5 bases at J, with 8 bases between. DNA for the CDR3: TGTGCCAGCAGCTCCAGTCGGTATGGCTACACCTTC. Its translation: CASSSSRYGYTF.

This chain uses TRBV3-1 (or the pseudogene TRBV3-2) with TRBJ1-3; D is possibly TRBD1 (6 bases). Trimming pared 0 bases from V and 0 bases from J, leaving 33 bases between. The CDR3 covers 24 residues. Germline CDR1 reads LGHDT; CDR2 reads YNNKEL (reference sequence). In nucleotides, the CDR3 is TGTGCCAGCAGCCAAGATCCGCTATTTCCCGGGACACATCTTAATAAGGGCTCTGGAAACACCATATATTTT. This codes for CASSQDPLFPGTHLNKGSGNTIYF.

The rearrangement joins TRBV12-3 or TRBV12-4 to TRBJ1-1; D gene unclear. Trimming removed 3 bases from V and 1 base from J, with 6 bases in between. The length of the CDR3 is 13 residues. CDR3 sequence: CASSFQRNTEAFF. In DNA form, the CDR3 reads TGTGCCAGCAGTTTCCAACGGAACACTGAAGCTTTCTTT.

The chain employs TRBV7-8 and TRBJ1-1, with D tentatively TRBD1 (5 bases). Looked up from germline, CDR1 is SGHVS and CDR2 is FQNEAQ. V was shortened by 5 bases and J by 5 bases, with 15 bases between the two germline ends. The CDR3 runs to 14 residues. CDR3 DNA sequence: TGTGCCAGCAGCCGCCTGACGGGGACGACTGAAGCTTTCTTT. This gives the protein CASSRLTGTTEAFF. Complete variable domain (other parts from reference TRBV7-8 and TRBJ1-1): GAGVSQSPRYKVAKRGQDVALRCDPISGHVSLFWYQQALGQGPEFLTYFQNEAQLDKSGLPSDRFFAERPEGSVSTLKIQRTQQEDSAVYLCASSRLTGTTEAFFGQGTRLTVV.

This chain links TRBV9 with TRBJ2-5; 9 positions match TRBD2. Germline V CDR1 and CDR2: SGDLS, YYNGEE. The CDR3 is 17 residues long. Trimming cost V 0 bases and J 2 bases; bases outside gene matches: 8. The CDR3, as DNA: TGTGCCAGCAGCGTAGGAGGTCTAGCGGGGACTCAAGAGACCCAGTACTTC. Its translation is CASSVGGLAGTQETQYF. The full variable domain, rest sourced from reference TRBV9 and TRBJ2-5, is DSGVTQTPKHLITATGQRVTLRCSPRSGDLSVYWYQQSLDQGLQFLIQYYNGEERAKGNILERFSAQQFPDLHSELNLSSLELGDSALYFCASSVGGLAGTQETQYFGPGTRLLVL.

The chain couples TRBV18 to TRBJ1-1; D is perhaps TRBD1 (6 bases). In germline, CDR1 is KGHSH, CDR2 LQKENI. The CDR3 has 15 residues. Trimming took off 8 bases at V and 4 bases at J, with 20 bases between the two ends. The CDR3 protein is CASGAGAQGSTEAFF. CDR3 nucleotide sequence: TGTGCCAGCGGCGCAGGGGCCCAGGGGTCCACTGAAGCTTTCTTT.

The chain has TRBV19 and TRBJ2-5; D is uncertain. Germline V gives CDR1 LNHDA, CDR2 SQIVND (reference sequence). The CDR3 is 16 residues long. V lost 1 base to trimming and J lost 1 base, with 13 bases between them. This chain's CDR3 is CASSIGFLGPQETQYF. The CDR3, as DNA: TGTGCCAGTAGTATAGGCTTCCTGGGCCCCCAAGAGACCCAGTACTTC.

The rearrangement links TRBV9 to TRBJ2-2; 7 bases are a match to TRBD2. Losses at the gene ends were 6 bases for V and 2 bases for J; bases not matched to a gene: 7. Per the germline V gene, CDR1 is SGDLS and CDR2 is YYNGEE. The CDR3 is made up of 15 amino acids. The DNA for the CDR3 is TGTGCCAGCACCCAGGGAGGGCCCAACACCGGGGAGCTGTTTTTT. It translates to CASTQGGPNTGELFF.

The chain couples TRBV29-1 to TRBJ1-2; no reliable D call. Between the trimmed V and J ends, which lost 4 bases and 7 bases, there was a span of 19 bases. The V gene's germline CDR1 is SQVTM and CDR2 ANQGSEA. The CDR3 covers 14 residues. Here the CDR3 reads CSVGEKGPQIGYTF. CDR3 in DNA: TGCAGCGTTGGGGAAAAAGGGCCCCAGATTGGCTACACCTTC.

V usage is TRBV5-1 and J usage is TRBJ2-5, with D tentatively TRBD1 or TRBD2 (6 bases each). The CDR3 is 13 residues long. V lost 3 bases to trimming and J lost 5 bases, with 11 bases between them. CDR1 and CDR2 from the germline V gene are SGHRS and YFSETQ. DNA for the CDR3: TGCGCCAGCAGCTCAGGGGCGGGGGAGACCCAGTACTTC. Its translation: CASSSGAGETQYF.